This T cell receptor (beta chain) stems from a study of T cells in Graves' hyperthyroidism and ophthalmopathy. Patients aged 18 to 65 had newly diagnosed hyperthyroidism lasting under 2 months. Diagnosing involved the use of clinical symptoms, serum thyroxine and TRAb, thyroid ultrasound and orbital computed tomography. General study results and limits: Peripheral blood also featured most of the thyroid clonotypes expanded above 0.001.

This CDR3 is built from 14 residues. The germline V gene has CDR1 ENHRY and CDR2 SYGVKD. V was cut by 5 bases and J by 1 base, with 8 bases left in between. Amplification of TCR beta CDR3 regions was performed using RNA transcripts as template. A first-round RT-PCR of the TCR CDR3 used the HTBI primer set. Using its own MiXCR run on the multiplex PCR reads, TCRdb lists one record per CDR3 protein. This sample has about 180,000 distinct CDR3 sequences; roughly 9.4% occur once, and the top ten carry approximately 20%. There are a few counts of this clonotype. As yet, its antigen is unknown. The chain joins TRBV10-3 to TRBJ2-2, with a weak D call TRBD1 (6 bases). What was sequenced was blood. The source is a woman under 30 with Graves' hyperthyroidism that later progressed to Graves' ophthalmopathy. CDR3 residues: CAISQGRNTGELFF. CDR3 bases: TGTGCCATCAGTCAGGGGCGGAACACCGGGGAGCTGTTTTTT.